What follows are 24 T cell receptor beta chains derived from one specimen sequenced in a study of T cell responses to AZD1222 COVID-19 vaccine. The protocol was immunoSEQ multiplex PCR, while the TCRdb copy is restricted to in-frame clones and leaves out a portion. In the table there are 150,000 to 200,000 clones, just over 90% of which are singletons. This specimen was peripheral blood, taken on day 0 of AZD1222 vaccination. Every receptor here comes from an adult in good health.

The genes are TRBV15 and TRBJ1-3; D is undetermined. The germline V gene encodes CDR1 LNHNV and CDR2 YYDKDF (reference sequence). The CDR3 runs to 16 residues. Trimming stripped 6 bases from V and 1 base from J, with 16 bases between. The CDR3 DNA reads as TGTGCCACCAGGGGTACAGCCCTTGAGTCTGGAAACACCATATATTTT. It encodes CATRGTALESGNTIYF.

Remarks on this clone: The identical CDR3 is also encoded by other nucleotide sequences in the sample. The rearrangement links TRBV6-2 or TRBV6-3 to TRBJ1-1; D call uncertain. CDR1 MNHEY and CDR2 SVGEGT come from the germline V gene. The CDR3 is 11 residues long. The V and J ends lost 6 bases and 7 bases respectively, with 9 bases between them. The CDR3 loop reads CASSFWGEAFF. The CDR3 DNA reads as TGTGCCAGCAGCTTTTGGGGTGAAGCTTTCTTT.

The chain carries TRBV5-1 and TRBJ2-4, with 11 nucleotides matching TRBD1. The CDR3 totals 17 residues. Losses at the gene ends were 4 bases for V and 2 bases for J; bases not matched to a gene: 8. Germline V gene data show CDR1 as SGHRS and CDR2 as YFSETQ. The CDR3 loop reads CASSSGTGGATKNIQYF. The DNA for the CDR3 is TGCGCCAGCAGCAGCGGGACAGGGGGTGCGACCAAAAACATTCAGTACTTC.

The chain links TRBV19 to TRBJ2-1, with TRBD2 matching over 9 bases. V was clipped by 3 bases and J by 5 bases; unmatched bases: 2. Germline V gene data show CDR1 as LNHDA and CDR2 as SQIVND (reference sequence). CDR3 size: 14 residues. The CDR3 DNA follows: TGTGCCAGTAGTATCGGACTAGCGAACAATGAGCAGTTCTTC. The encoded protein is CASSIGLANNEQFF.

The V gene is TRBV5-4, the J gene TRBJ2-7; 11 bases fit TRBD2. CDR3 length equals 14 residues. The J segment lost 2 bases and the V segment lost 5 bases, leaving 3 bases of the junction unmatched. Germline V gene sequence: CDR1 SGHNT, CDR2 YYREEE (reference sequence). As DNA, the CDR3 is TGTGCCAGCAGTCCGACTAGCGGGACCTACGAGCAGTACTTC. This gives the protein CASSPTSGTYEQYF. Supplemented by reference TRBV5-4 and TRBJ2-7, the full variable domain reads ETGVTQSPTHLIKTRGQQVTLRCSSQSGHNTVSWYQQALGQGPQFIFQYYREEENGRGNFPPRFSGLQFPNYSSELNVNALELDDSALYLCASSPTSGTYEQYFGPGTRLTVT.

The chain links TRBV11-2 to TRBJ2-1; 7 nucleotides match TRBD2. In germline, CDR1 is SGHAT, CDR2 FQNNGV. The CDR3 length is 15 residues. V shed 1 base, J shed 6 bases, and the junction held 6 bases outside the gene matches. The CDR3 coding sequence is TGTGCCAGCAGCTTAGGGGCGGGGGTTCTCAATGAGCAGTTCTTC. Translating gives CASSLGAGVLNEQFF.

The genes are TRBV14 and TRBJ2-7; 11 bases agree with TRBD2. The V gene's germline CDR1 is SGHDN and CDR2 FVKESK. Germline trimming cut 3 bases from V and 2 bases from J; bases unmatched to any gene: 3. The CDR3 sequence is 15 residues long. The CDR3 region is CASSHLSGGAYEQYF. CDR3 nucleotides: TGTGCCAGCAGCCACCTTAGCGGGGGGGCCTACGAGCAGTACTTC.

This clone was seen a few times. The J gene is TRBJ1-2, the V gene TRBV6-5; no firm D call. Germline CDR1 and CDR2: MNHEY and SVGAGI. CDR3 length: 11 residues. Deletions cut 8 bases from V and 4 bases from J, with 8 bases between. CDR3 in amino acids: CASGVSYGYTF. The CDR3 region has the DNA TGTGCCAGCGGCGTATCCTATGGCTACACCTTC.

The V gene is TRBV5-5, the J gene TRBJ2-5; the match to TRBD1 covers 8 bases. J was trimmed by 4 bases and V by 4 bases; bases with no gene match: 6. CDR3 size: 14 residues. Germline CDR1 reads SGHKS; CDR2 reads YYEKEE (reference sequence). CDR3: CASSLEGQAETQYF. CDR3 nucleotide sequence: TGTGCCAGCAGCCTGGAGGGACAGGCAGAGACCCAGTACTTC.

The J gene is TRBJ2-5, the V gene TRBV12-3 or TRBV12-4, with D unresolved. Trimming cost V 5 bases and J 2 bases, with 9 bases left between them. The CDR3 contains 13 residues. CDR3 DNA sequence: TGTGCCAGCAGTACCAGACGACAAGAGACCCAGTACTTC. Protein product: CASSTRRQETQYF.

The chain links TRBV2 to TRBJ2-5; maybe TRBD1 (8 bases). Per germline, CDR1 SNHLY and CDR2 FYNNEI. The CDR3 is 14 residues long. The V and J ends lost 4 bases and 4 bases respectively, with 13 bases between them. The CDR3 loop reads CASSGYRGGETQYF. CDR3 coding DNA: TGTGCCAGCAGTGGCTACAGGGGGGGAGAGACCCAGTACTTC.

CDR3 coding DNA: TGTGCCAGCAGCGGGGCTTTAGCGGGGGGCAATGAGCAGTTCTTC. Its translation is CASSGALAGGNEQFF. The genes are TRBV7-2 and TRBJ2-1; 10 bases match TRBD2. Germline lookup yields CDR1 SGHTA and CDR2 FQGNSA. The CDR3 loop spans 15 amino acids. With 5 bases clipped from V and 6 bases from J, the junction kept 7 bases outside the gene matches.

The chain carries TRBV5-6 and TRBJ2-4; 7 bases align to TRBD1. J was trimmed by 8 bases and V by 0 bases; bases with no gene match: 5. In germline, CDR1 is SGHDT, CDR2 YYEEEE. CDR3 length equals 14 residues. The CDR3 reads CASSLAGTGDIQYF. The DNA of the CDR3 is TGTGCCAGCAGCTTGGCCGGCACAGGGGACATTCAGTACTTC.

CDR3 sequence reads: CASSVSGTDTQYF. As DNA, the CDR3 is TGTGCCAGCAGCGTTTCGGGCACAGATACGCAGTATTTT. The gene calls are TRBV9 and TRBJ2-3; D not resolved. The CDR3 runs to 13 residues. The germline V gene has CDR1 SGDLS and CDR2 YYNGEE. The germline V and J ends were trimmed by 2 bases and 1 base, with 5 bases remaining between them.

This chain links TRBV7-9 with TRBJ1-1; D perhaps matches TRBD1 (5 bases). V dropped 1 base and J dropped 7 bases, with 16 bases sitting between them. The CDR3 covers 15 residues. Germline V lookup: CDR1 SEHNR, CDR2 FQNEAQ (reference sequence). CDR3 protein: CASSLGGAPGGEAFF. In nucleotides, the CDR3 is TGTGCCAGCAGCTTAGGAGGGGCCCCGGGTGGTGAAGCTTTCTTT.

The V and J genes are TRBV19 and TRBJ2-5; no definite D call. The CDR3 totals 15 residues. V was clipped by 1 base and J by 2 bases, with 11 bases between them. CDR1 LNHDA and CDR2 SQIVND come from the germline V gene (reference sequence). The CDR3 nucleotides read TGTGCCAGTAGTATAGGGAGACTGCCACAAGAGACCCAGTACTTC. As protein: CASSIGRLPQETQYF.

The rearrangement links TRBV7-2 to TRBJ1-2, with D maybe TRBD1 (6 bases). The CDR3 has 14 amino acids. The V gene lost 6 bases and the J gene lost 2 bases, with 13 bases spanning the gap. CDR1 SGHTA and CDR2 FQGNSA come from the germline V gene. The CDR3, as DNA: TGTGCCAGCAGGCGGGGGGACACAAACTATGGCTACACCTTC. This sequence encodes CASRRGDTNYGYTF.

The gene calls are TRBV9 and TRBJ2-1; no reliable D call. Trimming pared 0 bases from V and 1 base from J, leaving 8 bases between. This CDR3 region has 15 residues. The germline CDR1 and CDR2 sequences are SGDLS and YYNGEE. The CDR3 nucleotides are TGTGCCAGCAGCGTAGAAGACGGTTCCTACAATGAGCAGTTCTTC. Its translation is CASSVEDGSYNEQFF.

This sequence joins TRBV27 and TRBJ1-6; D remains ambiguous. The CDR3 is 12 amino acids. V shed 3 bases and J shed 5 bases, with 2 bases lying between them. Germline V gene lookup returns CDR1 MNHEY and CDR2 SMNVEV (reference sequence). CDR3 DNA: TGTGCCAGCAGTTTCCATAATTCACCCCTCCACTTT. Encoded protein: CASSFHNSPLHF.

This chain connects TRBV11-1 to TRBJ2-1; TRBD2 is a possible D gene (5 bases). There are 15 residues in the CDR3. Trimming cost V 5 bases and J 6 bases, with 17 bases left between them. Germline CDR1 is SGHAT and CDR2 is FQDESV (reference sequence). The CDR3 nucleotides are TGTGCCAGCAGCCCCGGTGGTAGCGTGCCCAATGAGCAGTTCTTC. It translates to CASSPGGSVPNEQFF.

The chain links TRBV7-3 to TRBJ2-2; D may correspond to TRBD1 or TRBD2 (5 bases each). Germline assignment: CDR1 SGHTA and CDR2 FQGTGA. Trimming cost V 5 bases and J 4 bases, with 14 bases left between them. The CDR3 is 15 residues long. The CDR3 region has the DNA TGTGCCAGCAGCATCTCCAGGGACGGCACCGGGGAGCTGTTTTTT. Residues: CASSISRDGTGELFF.

This clone was observed a single time. The chain recombines TRBV6-5 with TRBJ2-1; D is perhaps TRBD1 (6 bases). The CDR3 totals 15 residues. Germline CDR1 reads MNHEY; CDR2 reads SVGAGI. The V gene lost 0 bases and the J gene lost 4 bases, with 10 bases spanning the gap. DNA of the CDR3: TGTGCCAGCAGTTACTCCGGACAGACTTACAATGAGCAGTTCTTC. It codes for CASSYSGQTYNEQFF.

The chain couples TRBV4-1 to TRBJ1-6; no reliable D call. The V and J ends lost 0 bases and 3 bases respectively, with 12 bases between them. The CDR3 extends over 17 amino acids. In germline, CDR1 is MGHRA, CDR2 YSYEKL. CDR3 nucleotides: TGCGCCAGCAGCCAAGAAGGCGGGTCAGTCTATAATTCACCCCTCCACTTT. Residues: CASSQEGGSVYNSPLHF.

This clone came up once. This sequence joins TRBV4-2 and TRBJ2-4, with 8 bases identical to TRBD2. This CDR3 is 15 amino acids long. V dropped 1 base and J dropped 4; count of bases not matched to a gene: 3. CDR1 and CDR2 from the germline V gene are LGHNA and YNFKEQ. In DNA form, the CDR3 reads TGTGCCAGCAGCCAAGGCGAGCGGGGGAAAAACATTCAGTACTTC. Translated: CASSQGERGKNIQYF.